This T cell receptor beta chain was captured in a study of CD8 T cells in Susac syndrome (dated by TCRdb to between 2018 and 2021). The study in broad terms: Whether CD8+ T cell activation and differentiation in Susac syndrome was antigen driven was tested using repertoire sequencing.

The CDR3 covers 13 residues, taking in both the cysteine and the phenylalanine. Only the CDR3 DNA stays, 39 bases, in frame from base 1. For CDR1 and CDR2, the germline V gene lists LGHNA and YNFKEQ. V is pared back by 1 base and J by 5 bases, with 8 bases lying between the germline termini. Results and caveats for the whole study, not just this receptor: The number of individuals in the TCR sequencing and HLA analysis was acknowledged as relatively small.

Peripheral blood CD8+ and CD4+ T cells from healthy donors, Susac syndrome patients and multiple sclerosis patients were profiled by high-throughput TCR beta sequencing. The multiple sclerosis controls were treatment-naive patients whose relapsing-remitting disease, either stable or active, fulfilled the revised McDonald criteria. CD8+ TEMRA cells were enriched by FACS, while bulk CD8+ and CD4+ T cells were purified by magnetic negative isolation. Blood was drawn into EDTA tubes, processed within 24 hours, and PBMCs were isolated by density gradient centrifugation. PBMCs intended for TCR sequencing were cryopreserved in liquid nitrogen and were subsequently thawed in a 37 degrees C water bath. A purity of at least 90% was achieved for sorted or isolated CD4+, CD8+ and CD8+ TEMRA cells. Concerning this clonotype: Its antigen remains undetermined. Base qualities are missing; no much larger clone stands one base away.

RNA was extracted using the RNeasy kit, and about 0.45 to 1 microgram was reverse transcribed with random hexamers. The immunoSEQ multiplex PCR assay, covering 54 Vbeta and 13 Jbeta segments, was used to amplify TCR beta CDR3 regions. PCR amplification bias was corrected by using a synthetic template baseline for primer optimization and computational correction. The original methods were these. Reads were assigned to V, D and J genes according to IMGT and analyzed in immunoSEQ Analyzer, with only productive sequences retained. Clonality was calculated as one minus the Shannon entropy normalized by log2 of the number of productive unique sequences. Public and private clones were assessed among the 100 most prevalent clones of each patient and control. Susac-specific clones were defined as absent from healthy and MS cohorts, over a thousand published viral clones and other ImmuneACCESS disease sequences. The public reads were reanalyzed by TCRdb: fastp trimming at Q25, MiXCR alignment, in-frame beta chains only. Duplicate CDR3 protein sequences are folded into a single record with the most common DNA and genes. The V and J calls and clone size are TCRdb's, not the authors'. This sample gives approximately 200,000 distinct CDR3 sequences in total; 90% to 95% of them show up just once. The leading ten clones occupy roughly 0.088% of the sample.

The sequence was obtained from a human donor with multiple sclerosis. Sequencing was performed on CD4+ T cells from PBMCs. The chain joins TRBV4-2 to TRBJ1-1; a confident D gene designation cannot be given. This receptor carries the CDR3 CASSQGPETEAFF. The DNA is as follows: TGTGCCAGCAGCCAAGGACCTGAAACTGAAGCTTTCTTT.